The text below deals with one T cell receptor (beta chain). The V gene lost 3 bases and the J gene lost 4 bases, with 15 bases spanning the gap. This CDR3 has 15 residues. Germline V gene sequence: CDR1 KGHSH, CDR2 LQKENI. This specimen comes from a study of blood T cell repertoires in COVID-19. The method was immunoSEQ multiplex PCR; TCRdb's version includes in-frame clones alone and lacks a portion of them. Of under 450,000 clones in the sample, around 86% are singletons; the top ten hold over 4.5%. The sequence came from a woman between 50 and 59 years old who had recovered from COVID-19. Material for sequencing was PBMCs or T cells enriched from blood (not recorded which). This chain uses TRBV18 with TRBJ1-2; TRBD1 is a possible D gene (6 bases). The DNA of the CDR3 is TGTGCCAGCTCACCGGAGACAGGTCTGGTCTATGGCTACACCTTC. Encoded protein: CASSPETGLVYGYTF.